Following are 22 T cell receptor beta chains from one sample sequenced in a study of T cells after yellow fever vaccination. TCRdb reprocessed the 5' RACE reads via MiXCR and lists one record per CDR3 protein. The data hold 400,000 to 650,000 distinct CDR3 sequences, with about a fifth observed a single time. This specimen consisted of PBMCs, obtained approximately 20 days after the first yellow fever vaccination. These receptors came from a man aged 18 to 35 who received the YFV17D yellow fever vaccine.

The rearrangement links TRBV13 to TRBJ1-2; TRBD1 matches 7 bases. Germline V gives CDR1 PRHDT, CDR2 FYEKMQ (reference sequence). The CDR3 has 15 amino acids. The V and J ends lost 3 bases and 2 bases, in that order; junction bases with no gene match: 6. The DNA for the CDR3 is TGTGCCAGCAGCTTGGGAGGGGGCCCCAACTATGGCTACACCTTC. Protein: CASSLGGGPNYGYTF.

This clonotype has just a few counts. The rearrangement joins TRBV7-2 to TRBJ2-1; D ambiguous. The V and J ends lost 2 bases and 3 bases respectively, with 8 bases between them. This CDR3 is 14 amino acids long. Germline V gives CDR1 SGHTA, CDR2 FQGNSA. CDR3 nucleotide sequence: TGTGCCAGCAGCTTACTAGAAAGCTACAATGAGCAGTTCTTC. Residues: CASSLLESYNEQFF.

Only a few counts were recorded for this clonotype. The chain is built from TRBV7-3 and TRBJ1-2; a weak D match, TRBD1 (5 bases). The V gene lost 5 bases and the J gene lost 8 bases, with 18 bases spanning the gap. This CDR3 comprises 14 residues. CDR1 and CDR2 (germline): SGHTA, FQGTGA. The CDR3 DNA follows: TGTGCCAGCAGCCCCAGAGAGGGGAGTGGAGGCTACACCTTC. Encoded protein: CASSPREGSGGYTF.

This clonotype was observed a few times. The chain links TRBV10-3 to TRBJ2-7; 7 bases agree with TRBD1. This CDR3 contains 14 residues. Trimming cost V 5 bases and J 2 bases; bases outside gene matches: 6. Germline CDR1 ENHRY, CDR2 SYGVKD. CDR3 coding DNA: TGTGCCATCAGTTTTGGACAGGCACCCTACGAGCAGTACTTC. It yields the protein CAISFGQAPYEQYF.

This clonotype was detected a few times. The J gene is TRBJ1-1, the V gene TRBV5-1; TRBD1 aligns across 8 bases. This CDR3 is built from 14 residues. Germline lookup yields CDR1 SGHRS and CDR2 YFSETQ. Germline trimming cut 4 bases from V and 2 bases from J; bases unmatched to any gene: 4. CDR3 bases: TGCGCCAGCAGCGCGGGACAGGTCAACACTGAAGCTTTCTTT. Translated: CASSAGQVNTEAFF.

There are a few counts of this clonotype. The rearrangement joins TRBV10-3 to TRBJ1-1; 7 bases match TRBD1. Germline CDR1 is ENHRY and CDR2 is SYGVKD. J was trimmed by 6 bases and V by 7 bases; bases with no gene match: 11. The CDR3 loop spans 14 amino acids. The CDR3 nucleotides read TGTGCCATCAAATTCGACAGGGAGGGTTCTGAAGCTTTCTTT. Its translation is CAIKFDREGSEAFF.

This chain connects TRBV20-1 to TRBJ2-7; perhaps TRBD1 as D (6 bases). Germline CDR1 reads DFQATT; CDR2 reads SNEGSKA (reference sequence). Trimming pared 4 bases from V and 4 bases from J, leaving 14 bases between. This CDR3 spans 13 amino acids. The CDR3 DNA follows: TGCAGTGCTATTCGGACAGCTGGGTACGAGCAGTACTTC. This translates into CSAIRTAGYEQYF.

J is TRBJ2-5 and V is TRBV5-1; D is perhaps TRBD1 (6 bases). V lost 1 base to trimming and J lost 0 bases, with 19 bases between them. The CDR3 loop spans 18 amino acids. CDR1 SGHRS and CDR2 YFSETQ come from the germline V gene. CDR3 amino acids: CASSLSGQARGYQETQYF. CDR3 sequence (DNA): TGCGCCAGCAGCTTGTCGGGGCAGGCCAGGGGTTACCAAGAGACCCAGTACTTC.

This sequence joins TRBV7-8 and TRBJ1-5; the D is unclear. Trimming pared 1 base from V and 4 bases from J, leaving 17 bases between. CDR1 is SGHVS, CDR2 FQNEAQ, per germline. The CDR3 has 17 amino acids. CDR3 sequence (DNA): TGTGCCAGCAGCTTAGTTATCCGAGAGGTTAAGAATCAGCCCCAGCATTTT. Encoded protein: CASSLVIREVKNQPQHF.

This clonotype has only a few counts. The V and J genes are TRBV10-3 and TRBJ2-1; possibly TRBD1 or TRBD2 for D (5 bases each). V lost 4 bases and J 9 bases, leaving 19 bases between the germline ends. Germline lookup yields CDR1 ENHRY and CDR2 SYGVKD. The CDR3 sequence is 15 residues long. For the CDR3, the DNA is TGTGCCATCAGTGCTTCTGGGACGGCTTACCCTGAGCAGTTCTTC. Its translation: CAISASGTAYPEQFF.

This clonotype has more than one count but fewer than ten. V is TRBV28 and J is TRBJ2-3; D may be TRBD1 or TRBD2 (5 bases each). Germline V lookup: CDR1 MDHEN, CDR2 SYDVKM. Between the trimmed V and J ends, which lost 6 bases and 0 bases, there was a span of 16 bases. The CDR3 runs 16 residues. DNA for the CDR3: TGTGCCAGCAGCTCGAGGACCCGGGGCAGCACAGATACGCAGTATTTT. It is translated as CASSSRTRGSTDTQYF.

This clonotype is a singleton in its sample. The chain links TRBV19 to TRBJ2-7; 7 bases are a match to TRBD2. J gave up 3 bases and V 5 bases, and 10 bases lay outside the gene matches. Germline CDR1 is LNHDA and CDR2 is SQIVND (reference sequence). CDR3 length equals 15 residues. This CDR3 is CASSPRTGGNYEQYF. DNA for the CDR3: TGTGCCAGTAGTCCGCGGACGGGAGGAAACTACGAGCAGTACTTC.

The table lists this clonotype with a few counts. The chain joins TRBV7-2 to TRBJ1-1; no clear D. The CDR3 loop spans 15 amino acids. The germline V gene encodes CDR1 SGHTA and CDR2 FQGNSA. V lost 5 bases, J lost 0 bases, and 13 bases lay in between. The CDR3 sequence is CASSPRGRMNTEAFF. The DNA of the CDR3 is TGTGCCAGCAGCCCACGTGGGAGAATGAACACTGAAGCTTTCTTT.

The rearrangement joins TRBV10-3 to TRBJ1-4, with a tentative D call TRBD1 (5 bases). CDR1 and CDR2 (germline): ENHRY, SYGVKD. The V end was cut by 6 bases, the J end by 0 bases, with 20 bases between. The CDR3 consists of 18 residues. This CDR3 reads CAIRSWEGNYATNEKLFF. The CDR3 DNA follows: TGTGCCATCAGAAGTTGGGAGGGGAACTATGCAACTAATGAAAAACTGTTTTTT.

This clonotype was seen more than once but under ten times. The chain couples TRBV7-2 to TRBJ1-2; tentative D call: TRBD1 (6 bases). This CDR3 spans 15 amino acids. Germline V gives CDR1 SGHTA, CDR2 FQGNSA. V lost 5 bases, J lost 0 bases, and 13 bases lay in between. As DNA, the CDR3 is TGTGCCAGCAGCCCGGACAGAGATGCTAACTATGGCTACACCTTC. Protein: CASSPDRDANYGYTF.

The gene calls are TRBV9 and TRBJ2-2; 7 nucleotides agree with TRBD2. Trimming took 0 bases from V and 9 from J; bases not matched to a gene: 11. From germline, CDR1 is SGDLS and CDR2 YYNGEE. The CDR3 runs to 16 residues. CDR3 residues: CASSVGSGPGGRELFF. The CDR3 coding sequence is TGTGCCAGCAGCGTAGGTAGCGGGCCTGGGGGTCGGGAGCTGTTTTTT. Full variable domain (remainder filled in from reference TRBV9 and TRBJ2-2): DSGVTQTPKHLITATGQRVTLRCSPRSGDLSVYWYQQSLDQGLQFLIQYYNGEERAKGNILERFSAQQFPDLHSELNLSSLELGDSALYFCASSVGSGPGGRELFFGEGSRLTVL.

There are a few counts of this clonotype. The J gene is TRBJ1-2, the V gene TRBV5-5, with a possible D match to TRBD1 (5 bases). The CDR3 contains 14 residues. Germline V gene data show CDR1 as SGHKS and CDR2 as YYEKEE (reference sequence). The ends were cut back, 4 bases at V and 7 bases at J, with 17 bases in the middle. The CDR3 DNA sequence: TGTGCCAGCAGCCCGGTGGGACCGATGGGTGGCTACACCTTC. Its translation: CASSPVGPMGGYTF.

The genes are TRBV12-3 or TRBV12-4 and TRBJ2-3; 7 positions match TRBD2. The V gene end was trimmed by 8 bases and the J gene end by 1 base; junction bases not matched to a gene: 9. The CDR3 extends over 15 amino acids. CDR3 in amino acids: CASHRNRGGTDTQYF. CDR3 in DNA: TGTGCCAGCCACCGTAATCGGGGGGGCACAGATACGCAGTATTTT.

Here the CDR3 DNA reads TGTGCCAGTAGCTACAGGTACCCTAATGAAAAACTGTTTTTT. It yields the protein CASSYRYPNEKLFF. The chain has TRBV19 and TRBJ1-4, with a tentative D call TRBD1 (5 bases). The CDR3 extends over 14 amino acids. V dropped 6 bases and J dropped 3 bases, with 11 bases sitting between them. Looked up from germline, CDR1 is LNHDA and CDR2 is SQIVND (reference sequence).

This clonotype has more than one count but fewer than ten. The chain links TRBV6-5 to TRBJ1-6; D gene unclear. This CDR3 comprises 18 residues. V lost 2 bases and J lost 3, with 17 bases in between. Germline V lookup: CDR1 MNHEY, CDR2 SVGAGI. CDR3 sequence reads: CASSYARSGLLYNSPLHF. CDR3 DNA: TGTGCCAGCAGTTACGCGAGGAGTGGGCTACTCTATAATTCACCCCTCCACTTT.

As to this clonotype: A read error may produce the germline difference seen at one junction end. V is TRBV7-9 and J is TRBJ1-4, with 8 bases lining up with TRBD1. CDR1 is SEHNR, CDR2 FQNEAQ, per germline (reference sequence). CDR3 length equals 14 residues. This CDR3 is CASSQDREGEKLSF. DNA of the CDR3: TGTGCCAGCAGCCAGGACAGGGAGGGAGAAAAACTGTCTTTT.

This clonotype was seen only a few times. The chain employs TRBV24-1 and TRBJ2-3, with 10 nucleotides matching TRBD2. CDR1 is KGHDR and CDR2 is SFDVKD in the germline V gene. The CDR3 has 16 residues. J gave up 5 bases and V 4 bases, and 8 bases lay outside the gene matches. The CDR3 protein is CATSDASGGAGDTQYF. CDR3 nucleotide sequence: TGTGCCACCAGTGACGCCAGCGGGGGGGCTGGAGATACGCAGTATTTT.